The clone carrying this T cell receptor beta chain was seen only once. Antigen: not known. Mouse gene names and germline throughout. Coverage ceases 1 residue before the CDR3 finishes, and the germline J gene fills in the end. Assay used: immunoSEQ multiplex PCR; TCRdb lists only in-frame clones, some missing. Here the sample spans around 2,000 clones, around three fifths being singletons. Indicated time point: mouse harvest day 7 after allogeneic transplant. Mouse grafts combined 10^7 T-cell-depleted bone marrow cells with 10^6 splenic CD5+ T cells. B6 (H2b) cells into BALB/c (H2d) mice; tissues taken at day 7 or 14. This sample was taken from a study of tissue T cells after allogeneic stem cell transplantation. Study-wide points: Limitations included a small, clinically heterogeneous cohort and limited sampling depth.

Trimming took 6 bases from V and 1 from J, leaving 12 bases between them. Germline V CDR1 and CDR2: KGHPV, FQNQEV (reference sequence). The CDR3 is 15 residues long. Material for sequencing was liver tissue. This rearrangement joins TRBV26 to TRBJ1-4; TRBD1 might be the D (5 bases). The origin of this receptor is a female BALB/c mouse given C57BL/6 T cells with graft-versus-host disease after an allogeneic hematopoietic cell transplant. The DNA read from the CDR3 is TGTGCCAGCAGCCACCGGACAAGTTCCAACGAAAGATTATTT. Amino acid sequence: CASSHRTSSNERLF. The full CDR3 sequence reads CASSHRTSSNERLFF. The whole variable domain, remainder taken from reference TRBV26 and TRBJ1-4, is NSKVIQTPRYLVKGQGQKAKMRCIPEKGHPVVFWYQQNKNNEFKFLINFQNQEVLQQIDMTEKRFSAECPSNSPCSLEIQSSEAGDSALYLCASSHRTSSNERLFFGHGTKLSVL.